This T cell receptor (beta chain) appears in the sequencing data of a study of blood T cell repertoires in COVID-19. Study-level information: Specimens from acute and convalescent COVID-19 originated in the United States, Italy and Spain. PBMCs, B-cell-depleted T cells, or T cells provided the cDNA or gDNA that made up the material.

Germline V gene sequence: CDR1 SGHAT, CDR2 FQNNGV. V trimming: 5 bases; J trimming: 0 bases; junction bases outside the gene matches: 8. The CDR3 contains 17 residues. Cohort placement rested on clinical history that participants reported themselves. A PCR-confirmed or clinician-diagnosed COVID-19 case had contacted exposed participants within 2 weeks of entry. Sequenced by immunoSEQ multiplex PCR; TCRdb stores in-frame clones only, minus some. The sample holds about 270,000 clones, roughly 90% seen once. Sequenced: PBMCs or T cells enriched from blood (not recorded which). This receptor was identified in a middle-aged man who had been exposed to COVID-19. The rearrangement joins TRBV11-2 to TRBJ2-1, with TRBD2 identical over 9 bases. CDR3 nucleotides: TGTGCCAGCAGCGCCCTCGGTAGCGGGAGCTCCTACAATGAGCAGTTCTTC. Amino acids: CASSALGSGSSYNEQFF.